The 10 T cell receptor beta chains listed next were all sequenced from one sample in a study of HIV-infected children after antiretroviral therapy interruption. RNA-based 3' RACE libraries used unique molecular identifiers. TCRdb used MiXCR to reprocess the 3' RACE reads, holding one entry per CDR3 protein. Found here are 70,000 to 90,000 distinct CDR3 sequences, 6.9% of them singletons; the top ten hold about 1.1%. Treatment of the sample: PENTA 11 planned treatment interruption arm or continuous ART arm. Specimen: CD45RA+ CD4+ T cells from PBMCs, pooled from several time points, collected from a donor given antiretroviral therapy, either interrupted or continuous. Described subset: naive CD4+ CD45RA+ CD45RO- T cells. The source of these receptors is a pool of human donors with HIV.

This clonotype was seen many times. The rearrangement links TRBV15 to TRBJ2-7; D is undetermined. V dropped 6 bases and J dropped 0 bases, with 12 bases sitting between them. This CDR3 spans 14 amino acids. CDR1 is LNHNV and CDR2 is YYDKDF in the germline V gene (reference sequence). This chain's CDR3 is CATSRGVHSYEQYF. The DNA of the CDR3 is TGTGCCACCAGTCGAGGCGTCCACTCCTACGAGCAGTACTTC.

This clonotype was seen only a few times. This chain links TRBV3-1 with TRBJ1-2; 7 bases fit TRBD1. With 5 bases clipped from V and 0 bases from J, the junction kept 12 bases outside the gene matches. The CDR3 loop spans 17 amino acids. Per germline, CDR1 LGHDT and CDR2 YNNKEL (reference sequence). CDR3 in amino acids: CASSSPQGTVANYGYTF. The CDR3 DNA reads TGTGCCAGCAGCTCTCCACAGGGGACAGTCGCTAACTATGGCTACACCTTC.

A word on this clonotype: A much larger clone lies one base from this, so it may be a read error. V usage is TRBV20-1 and J usage is TRBJ1-2; D ambiguous. The CDR3 runs to 15 residues. CDR1 DFQATT and CDR2 SNEGSKA come from the germline V gene (reference sequence). The CDR3 bases are TGCAGTGCTTTTATATCGGGAACTACTAACTATGGCAACACCTTC. Its translation: CSAFISGTTNYGNTF.

The sample holds many counts of this clonotype. The chain has TRBV19 and TRBJ2-1; a weak D match, TRBD1 (6 bases). CDR1 is LNHDA, CDR2 SQIVND, per germline (reference sequence). This CDR3 is built from 13 residues. Trimming took off 5 bases at V and 9 bases at J, with 14 bases between the two ends. The CDR3 coding sequence is TGTGCCAGTAGTGTACCAGGGGTAGGTGAGCAGTTCTTC. This gives the protein CASSVPGVGEQFF.

This clonotype was counted ten times or more. The chain couples TRBV6-2 or TRBV6-3 to TRBJ2-4; 7 nucleotides agree with TRBD1. In germline, CDR1 is MNHEY, CDR2 SVGEGT. V lost 0 bases to trimming and J lost 0 bases; unmatched junction nucleotides: 5. CDR3 size: 17 residues. The CDR3 sequence: CASSYSRTGLAKNIQYF. The DNA of the CDR3 is TGTGCCAGCAGTTACTCGCGGACAGGTCTAGCCAAAAACATTCAGTACTTC.

This clonotype appeared many times. This sequence joins TRBV5-1 and TRBJ1-1, with D possibly TRBD1 on 6 matching bases. CDR1 is SGHRS, CDR2 YFSETQ, per germline. The CDR3 is made up of 13 amino acids. V lost 5 bases and J lost 1, with 9 bases in between. The CDR3 coding sequence is TGCGCCAGCAGTTCACAGGGGAACACTGAAGCTTTCTTT. Protein sequence: CASSSQGNTEAFF.

This clonotype appeared many times. J is TRBJ2-7 and V is TRBV5-1, with 7 bases lining up with TRBD1. With V trimmed by 6 bases and J by 2 bases, 5 bases remained unmatched. CDR3 length equals 13 residues. Germline V lookup: CDR1 SGHRS, CDR2 YFSETQ. CDR3 DNA sequence: TGCGCCAGCAAGGGGACAGCGACCTACGAGCAGTACTTC. Translating gives CASKGTATYEQYF.

This clonotype was counted at least ten times. This rearrangement joins TRBV5-3 to TRBJ2-3; no clear D gene. TRBV5-3 carries the ORF label, with uncertain function. This CDR3 spans 16 amino acids. V dropped 2 bases and J dropped 2 bases, with 15 bases sitting between them. The CDR3 reads CARSLVGQAFTDTQYF. The CDR3 DNA sequence: TGTGCCAGAAGCTTAGTCGGGCAGGCTTTCACAGATACGCAGTATTTT.

V usage is TRBV11-3 and J usage is TRBJ2-3; 8 bases fit TRBD2. The length of the CDR3 is 14 residues. The ends lost 1 base at V and 9 bases at J; junction bases unmatched: 6. CDR1 is SGHNT, CDR2 YENEEA, per germline. Written as DNA, the CDR3 is TGTGCCAGCAGCTTAGGACTAGCGCAGGAAACGCAGTATTTT. Its protein is CASSLGLAQETQYF.

The sample holds many counts of this clonotype. The chain combines TRBV5-1 with TRBJ2-1; D is possibly TRBD1 or TRBD2 (5 bases each). Trimming took 0 bases from V and 0 from J, leaving 16 bases between them. Germline V gene data show CDR1 as SGHRS and CDR2 as YFSETQ. The CDR3 is made up of 18 amino acids. CDR3 DNA: TGCGCCAGCAGCTTGGCCGGGGCAGCTGCGAGCTCCTACAATGAGCAGTTCTTC. This translates into CASSLAGAAASSYNEQFF. The full variable domain, in which reference TRBV5-1 and TRBJ2-1 provide the parts outside the CDR3, is KAGVTQTPRYLIKTRGQQVTLSCSPISGHRSVSWYQQTPGQGLQFLFEYFSETQRNKGNFPGRFSGRQFSNSRSEMNVSTLELGDSALYLCASSLAGAAASSYNEQFFGPGTRLTVL.